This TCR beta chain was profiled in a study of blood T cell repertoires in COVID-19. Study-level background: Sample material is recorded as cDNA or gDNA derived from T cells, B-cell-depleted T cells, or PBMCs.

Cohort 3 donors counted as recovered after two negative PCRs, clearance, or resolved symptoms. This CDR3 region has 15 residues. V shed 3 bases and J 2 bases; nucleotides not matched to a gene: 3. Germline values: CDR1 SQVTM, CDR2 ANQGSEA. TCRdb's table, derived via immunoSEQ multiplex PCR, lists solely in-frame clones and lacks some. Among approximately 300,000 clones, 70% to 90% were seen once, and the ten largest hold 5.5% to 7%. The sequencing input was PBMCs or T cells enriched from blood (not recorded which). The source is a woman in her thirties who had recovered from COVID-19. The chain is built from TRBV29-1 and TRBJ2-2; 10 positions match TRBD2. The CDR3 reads CSVDSSGGNTGELFF. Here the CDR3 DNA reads TGCAGCGTTGACTCTAGCGGGGGTAACACCGGGGAGCTGTTTTTT.